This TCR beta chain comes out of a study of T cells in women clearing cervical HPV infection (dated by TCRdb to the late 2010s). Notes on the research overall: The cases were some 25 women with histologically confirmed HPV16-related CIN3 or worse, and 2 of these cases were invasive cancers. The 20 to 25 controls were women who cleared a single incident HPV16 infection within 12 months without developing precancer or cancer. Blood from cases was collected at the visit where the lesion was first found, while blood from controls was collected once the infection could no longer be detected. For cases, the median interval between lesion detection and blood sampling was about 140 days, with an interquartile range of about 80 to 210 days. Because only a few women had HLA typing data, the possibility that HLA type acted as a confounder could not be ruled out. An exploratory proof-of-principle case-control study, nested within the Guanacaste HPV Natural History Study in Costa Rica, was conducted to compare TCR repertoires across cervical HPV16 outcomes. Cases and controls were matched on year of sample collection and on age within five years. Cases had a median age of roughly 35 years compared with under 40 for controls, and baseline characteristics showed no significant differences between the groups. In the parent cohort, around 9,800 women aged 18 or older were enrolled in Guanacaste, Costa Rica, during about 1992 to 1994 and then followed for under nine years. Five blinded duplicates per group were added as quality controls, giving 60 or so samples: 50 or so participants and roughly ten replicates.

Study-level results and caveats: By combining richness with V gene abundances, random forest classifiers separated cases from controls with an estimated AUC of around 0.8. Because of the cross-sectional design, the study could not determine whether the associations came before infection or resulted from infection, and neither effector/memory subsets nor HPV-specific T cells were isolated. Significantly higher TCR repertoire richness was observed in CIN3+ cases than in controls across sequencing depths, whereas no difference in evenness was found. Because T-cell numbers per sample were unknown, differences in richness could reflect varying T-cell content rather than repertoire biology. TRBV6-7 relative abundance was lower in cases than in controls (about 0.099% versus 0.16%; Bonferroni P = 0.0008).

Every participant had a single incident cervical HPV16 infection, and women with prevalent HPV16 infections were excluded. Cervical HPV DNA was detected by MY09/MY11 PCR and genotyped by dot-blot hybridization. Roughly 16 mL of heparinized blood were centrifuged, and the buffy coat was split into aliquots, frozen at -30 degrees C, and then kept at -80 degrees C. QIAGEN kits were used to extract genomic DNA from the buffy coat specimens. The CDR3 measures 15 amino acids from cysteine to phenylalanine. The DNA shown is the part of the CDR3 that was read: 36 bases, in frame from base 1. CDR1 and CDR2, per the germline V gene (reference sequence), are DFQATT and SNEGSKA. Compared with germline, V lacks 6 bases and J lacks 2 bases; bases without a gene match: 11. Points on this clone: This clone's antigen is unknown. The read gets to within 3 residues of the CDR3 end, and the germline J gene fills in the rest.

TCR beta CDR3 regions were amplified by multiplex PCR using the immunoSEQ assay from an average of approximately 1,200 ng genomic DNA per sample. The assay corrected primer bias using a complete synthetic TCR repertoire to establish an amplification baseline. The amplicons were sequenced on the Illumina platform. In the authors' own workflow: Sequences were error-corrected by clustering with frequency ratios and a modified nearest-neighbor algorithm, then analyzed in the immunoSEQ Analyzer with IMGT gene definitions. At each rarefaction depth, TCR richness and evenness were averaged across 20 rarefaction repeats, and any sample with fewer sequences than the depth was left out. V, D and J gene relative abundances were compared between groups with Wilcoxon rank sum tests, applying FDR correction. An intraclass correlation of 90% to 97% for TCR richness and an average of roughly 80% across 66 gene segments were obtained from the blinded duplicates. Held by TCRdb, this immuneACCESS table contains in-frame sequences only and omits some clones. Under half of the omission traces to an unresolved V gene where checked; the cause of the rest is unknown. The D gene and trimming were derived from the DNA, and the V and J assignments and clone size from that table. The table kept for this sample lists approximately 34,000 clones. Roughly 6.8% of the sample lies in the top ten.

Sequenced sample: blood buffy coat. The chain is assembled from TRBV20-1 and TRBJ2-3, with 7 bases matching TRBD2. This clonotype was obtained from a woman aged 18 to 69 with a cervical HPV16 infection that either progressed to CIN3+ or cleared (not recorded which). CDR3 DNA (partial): TGCAGTGCCGTCACATGGGAGCGGGACACAGATACG. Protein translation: CSAVTWERDTDT. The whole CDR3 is CSAVTWERDTDTQYF.